The 20 T cell receptor beta chains below were found in one sample sequenced in a study of radiotherapy plus CTLA-4 blockade in lung cancer. Using immunoSEQ multiplex PCR, the repertoire was profiled, and TCRdb retains in-frame clones only, with some absent. Here the sample spans roughly 80,000 clones, about four fifths being singletons. Sequencing was performed on peripheral blood, taken from a patient treated with radiotherapy plus ipilimumab. The receptors were sampled from a human donor with non-small cell lung cancer who had a partial response to radiotherapy plus ipilimumab. Some clones in this sample may be carry-over from other donors' samples.

This rearrangement joins TRBV19 to TRBJ2-2; D gene uncertain. CDR3 length equals 14 residues. Germline V gives CDR1 LNHDA, CDR2 SQIVND (reference sequence). Deletions cut 6 bases from V and 3 bases from J, with 11 bases between. DNA of the CDR3: TGTGCCAGTAGAGCATTTTCGGACACCGGGGAGCTGTTTTTT. Its translation: CASRAFSDTGELFF.

The CDR3 loop is CASSSKWPPIASEAFF. Written as DNA, the CDR3 is TGTGCCAGTAGTTCAAAGTGGCCGCCAATCGCCTCAGAAGCTTTCTTT. This chain uses TRBV19 with TRBJ1-1, with D unresolved. Germline V CDR1 and CDR2: LNHDA, SQIVND (reference sequence). V dropped 5 bases and J dropped 8 bases, with 24 bases sitting between them. The CDR3 contains 16 residues.

This clone was detected a few times. V and J are TRBV19 and TRBJ1-5, with D possibly TRBD1 on 5 matching bases. The CDR3 runs to 14 residues. Trimming removed 6 bases at V and 3 bases at J, with 12 bases between. Germline CDR1 is LNHDA and CDR2 is SQIVND (reference sequence). The CDR3 DNA reads TGTGCCAGTAGCCCGGGACTTAACAATCAGCCCCAGCATTTT. Translated, it gives CASSPGLNNQPQHF.

The genes are TRBV19 and TRBJ2-7; maybe TRBD2 (5 bases). The V end was cut by 3 bases, the J end by 3 bases, with 9 bases between. Germline V gene lookup returns CDR1 LNHDA and CDR2 SQIVND (reference sequence). This CDR3 spans 13 amino acids. This chain's CDR3 is CASSMTRGYEQYF. CDR3 nucleotide sequence: TGTGCCAGTAGTATGACCCGGGGCTACGAGCAGTACTTC.

This clone was seen a handful of times. The chain carries TRBV7-3 and TRBJ1-3, with D possibly TRBD1 on 6 matching bases. The CDR3 runs 13 residues. With 5 bases removed from V and 2 bases from J, the gap between germline ends came to 7 bases. Germline CDR1 is SGHTA and CDR2 is FQGTGA. CDR3 loop: CASSQGPGNTIYF. The CDR3 DNA follows: TGTGCCAGCAGCCAGGGGCCTGGAAACACCATATATTTT. The variable domain in full, completed from reference TRBV7-3 and TRBJ1-3, reads GAGVSQTPSNKVTEKGKYVELRCDPISGHTALYWYRQSLGQGPEFLIYFQGTGAADDSGLPNDRFFAVRPEGSVSTLKIQRTERGDSAVYLCASSQGPGNTIYFGEGSWLTVV.

This clone has more than one count but fewer than ten. The rearrangement links TRBV19 to TRBJ1-6; maybe TRBD1 (5 bases). CDR1 and CDR2 (germline): LNHDA, SQIVND (reference sequence). The CDR3 length is 15 residues. With 4 bases removed from V and 7 bases from J, the gap between germline ends came to 14 bases. CDR3 nucleotides: TGTGCCAGTAGTAACGGGAGGCAGGGAAATTCACCCCTCCACTTT. Translation: CASSNGRQGNSPLHF.

This chain connects TRBV5-1 to TRBJ1-1; weak D call: TRBD1 (6 bases). The germline V gene encodes CDR1 SGHRS and CDR2 YFSETQ. V was cut by 4 bases and J by 1 base, with 14 bases left in between. The length of the CDR3 is 15 residues. CDR3 nucleotide sequence: TGCGCCAGCAGCGTACAATTAGGGGGGAACACTGAAGCTTTCTTT. Its protein product is CASSVQLGGNTEAFF.

CDR3 amino acids: CASSIAGHLSTDTQYF. For the CDR3, the DNA is TGTGCCAGTAGTATAGCGGGACACCTAAGCACAGATACGCAGTATTTT. The chain is built from TRBV19 and TRBJ2-3; tentatively, D is TRBD1 (6 bases). Per the germline V gene, CDR1 is LNHDA and CDR2 is SQIVND (reference sequence). V was trimmed by 1 base and J by 0 bases, leaving 11 bases between them. The CDR3 runs to 16 residues.

The V call is TRBV11-2, the J call TRBJ2-1; TRBD2 agrees at 10 bases. The CDR3 has 15 residues. Germline V gives CDR1 SGHAT, CDR2 FQNNGV. The junction had 10 bases not matched to a gene; V was cut back by 5 bases and J by 9 bases. The CDR3 is CASSGRAGGRGEQFF. Here the CDR3 DNA reads TGTGCCAGCAGCGGGAGAGCGGGGGGGCGCGGTGAGCAGTTCTTC. Drawing the rest from reference TRBV11-2 and TRBJ2-1, the complete variable domain is EAGVAQSPRYKIIEKRQSVAFWCNPISGHATLYWYQQILGQGPKLLIQFQNNGVVDDSQLPKDRFSAERLKGVDSTLKIQPAKLEDSAVYLCASSGRAGGRGEQFFGPGTRLTVL.

The CDR3 nucleotides are TGTGCCAGCAGCTTGGCGGGGAGGGACTATGGCTACACCTTC. Amino acids: CASSLAGRDYGYTF. The gene calls are TRBV5-8 and TRBJ1-2; D gene ambiguous. This CDR3 spans 14 amino acids. Germline V gene data show CDR1 as SGHTS and CDR2 as YDEGEE. Between the trimmed V and J ends, which lost 0 bases and 3 bases, there was a span of 9 bases.

This clone appeared once. J is TRBJ2-3 and V is TRBV5-1, with 8 bases matching TRBD2. J gave up 6 bases and V 4 bases, and 7 bases lay outside the gene matches. The CDR3 totals 14 residues. Germline CDR1 SGHRS, CDR2 YFSETQ. The CDR3 bases are TGCGCCAGCAGCCCGGGGGGGGGCTGGGATACGCAGTATTTT. Amino acid sequence: CASSPGGGWDTQYF.

The chain has TRBV30 and TRBJ2-7; 8 positions match TRBD2. Germline V lookup: CDR1 GTSNPN, CDR2 SVGIG (reference sequence). The V and J ends lost 4 bases and 0 bases, in that order; junction bases with no gene match: 14. This CDR3 comprises 17 residues. As DNA, the CDR3 is TGTGCCTGGACCCCGCGGGGTAGCGGGAAGAGCTCCTACGAGCAGTACTTC. Translation gives CAWTPRGSGKSSYEQYF.

The chain employs TRBV27 and TRBJ1-1; TRBD1 might be the D (5 bases). Trimming removed 1 base at V and 8 bases at J, with 14 bases between. Germline assignment: CDR1 MNHEY and CDR2 SMNVEV (reference sequence). The CDR3 has 14 amino acids. This CDR3 reads CASSLWGRGSEAFF. CDR3 DNA: TGTGCCAGCAGTTTATGGGGGAGGGGTTCGGAAGCTTTCTTT.

V and J are TRBV6-6 and TRBJ1-6; no firm D call. The CDR3 consists of 15 residues. Per the germline V gene, CDR1 is MNHNY and CDR2 is SVGAGI (reference sequence). The ends were cut back, 2 bases at V and 7 bases at J, with 12 bases in the middle. The CDR3 reads CASSYRSPSNSPLHF. CDR3 DNA: TGTGCCAGCAGTTACCGAAGCCCATCAAATTCACCCCTCCACTTT.

V and J are TRBV7-3 and TRBJ1-2, with 7 bases matching TRBD1. The CDR3 contains 13 residues. Germline values: CDR1 SGHTA, CDR2 FQGTGA. The ends lost 5 bases at V and 5 bases at J; junction bases unmatched: 5. This CDR3 is CASSEDRAYGYTF. CDR3 bases: TGTGCCAGCAGCGAAGACAGGGCATATGGCTACACCTTC.

The chain joins TRBV5-6 to TRBJ2-7; D uncertain. Germline assignment: CDR1 SGHDT and CDR2 YYEEEE. The CDR3 loop spans 14 amino acids. Trimming removed 0 bases from V and 0 bases from J, with 7 bases in between. Written as DNA, the CDR3 is TGTGCCAGCAGCTTGGACGGTTACTCCTACGAGCAGTACTTC. Its translation: CASSLDGYSYEQYF. Based on the CDR3 plus reference TRBV5-6 and TRBJ2-7, the full variable domain is DAGVTQSPTHLIKTRGQQVTLRCSPKSGHDTVSWYQQALGQGPQFIFQYYEEEERQRGNFPDRFSGHQFPNYSSELNVNALLLGDSALYLCASSLDGYSYEQYFGPGTRLTVT.

The gene calls are TRBV10-2 and TRBJ2-7, with TRBD2 as a possible D gene (5 bases). The length of the CDR3 is 15 residues. The V end lost 2 bases, the J end lost 6 bases, and 17 bases lay between the germline ends. Germline CDR1 reads WSHSY; CDR2 reads SAAADI. Here the CDR3 reads CASSEGGWGRAEQYF. In nucleotides, the CDR3 is TGCGCCAGCAGTGAGGGAGGTTGGGGTCGGGCCGAGCAGTACTTC.

The chain links TRBV27 to TRBJ1-1, with D possibly TRBD1 on 6 matching bases. This CDR3 contains 17 residues. Trimming left V 2 bases short and J 2 bases short, with 18 bases between. The germline gives CDR1 MNHEY, CDR2 SMNVEV (reference sequence). CDR3 coding DNA: TGTGCCAGCAGTTTAATGGGCGGCCCCAGGGGTAACACTGAAGCTTTCTTT. The encoded protein is CASSLMGGPRGNTEAFF.

The rearrangement uses TRBV5-4 and TRBJ2-1, with 7 positions matching TRBD2. The V segment lost 5 bases and the J segment 2 bases; nucleotides outside the gene matches: 10. The CDR3 sequence is 16 residues long. Germline CDR1 SGHNT, CDR2 YYREEE (reference sequence). In DNA form, the CDR3 reads TGTGCCAGCAGTCTTGGACTAGGTGGTCCCTACAATGAGCAGTTCTTC. Amino acid sequence: CASSLGLGGPYNEQFF.

This chain uses TRBV4-2 with TRBJ2-7; D is perhaps TRBD1 (6 bases). The V gene lost 2 bases and the J gene lost 4 bases, with 15 bases spanning the gap. Germline V gene sequence: CDR1 LGHNA, CDR2 YNFKEQ. This CDR3 spans 15 amino acids. CDR3 residues: CASSQSTTRGYEQYF. The DNA for the CDR3 is TGTGCCAGCAGCCAATCGACGACCAGGGGTTACGAGCAGTACTTC.